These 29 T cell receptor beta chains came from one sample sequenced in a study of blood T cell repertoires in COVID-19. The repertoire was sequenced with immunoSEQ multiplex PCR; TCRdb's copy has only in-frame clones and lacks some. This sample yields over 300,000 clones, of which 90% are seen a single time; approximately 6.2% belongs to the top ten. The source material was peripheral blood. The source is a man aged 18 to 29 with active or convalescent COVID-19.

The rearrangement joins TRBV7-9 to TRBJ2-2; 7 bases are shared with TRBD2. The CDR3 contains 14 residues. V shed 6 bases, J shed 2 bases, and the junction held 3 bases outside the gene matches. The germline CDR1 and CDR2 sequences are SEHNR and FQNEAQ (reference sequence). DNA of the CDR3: TGTGCCAGCAGGCCTAGCGGAAACACCGGGGAGCTGTTTTTT. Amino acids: CASRPSGNTGELFF.

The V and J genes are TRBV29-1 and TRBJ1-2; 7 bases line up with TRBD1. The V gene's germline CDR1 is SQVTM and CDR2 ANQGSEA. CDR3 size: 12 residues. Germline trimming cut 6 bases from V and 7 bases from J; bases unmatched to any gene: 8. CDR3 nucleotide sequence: TGCAGCGTATTACAGGGGTTCGGTGGCTACACCTTC. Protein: CSVLQGFGGYTF.

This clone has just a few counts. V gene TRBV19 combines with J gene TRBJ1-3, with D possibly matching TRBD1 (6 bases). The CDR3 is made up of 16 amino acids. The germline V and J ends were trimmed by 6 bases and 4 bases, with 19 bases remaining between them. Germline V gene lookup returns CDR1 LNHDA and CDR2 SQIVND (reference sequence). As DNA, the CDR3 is TGTGCCAGTAGACTACAGGGAAGTTTCTCAGGAAACACCATATATTTT. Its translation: CASRLQGSFSGNTIYF.

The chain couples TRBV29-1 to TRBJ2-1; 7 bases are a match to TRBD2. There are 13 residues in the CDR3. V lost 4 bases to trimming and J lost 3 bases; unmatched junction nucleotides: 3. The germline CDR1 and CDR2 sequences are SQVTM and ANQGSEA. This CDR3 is CSVGGLYYNEQFF. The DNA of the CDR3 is TGCAGCGTTGGGGGACTATACTACAATGAGCAGTTCTTC.

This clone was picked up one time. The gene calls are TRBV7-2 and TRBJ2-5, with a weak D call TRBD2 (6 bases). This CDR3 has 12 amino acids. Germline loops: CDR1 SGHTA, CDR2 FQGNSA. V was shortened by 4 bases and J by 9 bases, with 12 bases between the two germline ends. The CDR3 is CASSYTGTSQYF. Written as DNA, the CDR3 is TGTGCCAGCAGCTACACCGGGACTTCCCAGTACTTC. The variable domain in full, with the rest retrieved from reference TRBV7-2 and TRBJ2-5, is GAGVSQSPSNKVTEKGKDVELRCDPISGHTALYWYRQSLGQGLEFLIYFQGNSAPDKSGLPSDRFSAERTGGSVSTLTIQRTQQEDSAVYLCASSYTGTSQYFGPGTRLLVL.

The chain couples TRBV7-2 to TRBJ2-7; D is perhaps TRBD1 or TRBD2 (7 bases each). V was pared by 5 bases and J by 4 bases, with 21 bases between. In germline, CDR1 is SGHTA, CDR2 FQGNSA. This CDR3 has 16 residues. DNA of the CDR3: TGTGCCAGCAGCGTAGGGGGCGCGGGAGTTCCTTACGAGCAGTACTTC. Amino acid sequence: CASSVGGAGVPYEQYF.

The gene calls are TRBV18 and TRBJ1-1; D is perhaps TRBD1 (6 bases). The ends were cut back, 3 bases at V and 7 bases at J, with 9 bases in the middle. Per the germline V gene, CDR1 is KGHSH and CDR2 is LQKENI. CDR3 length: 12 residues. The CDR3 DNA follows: TGTGCCAGCTCACCCAGACAGGATGAAGCTTTCTTT. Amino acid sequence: CASSPRQDEAFF.

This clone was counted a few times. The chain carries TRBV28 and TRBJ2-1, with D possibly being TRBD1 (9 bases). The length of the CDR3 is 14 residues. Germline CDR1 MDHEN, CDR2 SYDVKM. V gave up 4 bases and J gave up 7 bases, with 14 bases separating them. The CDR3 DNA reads TGTGCCAGCAGTTCGGGGGGGACAGGGAATGAGCAGTTCTTC. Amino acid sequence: CASSSGGTGNEQFF.

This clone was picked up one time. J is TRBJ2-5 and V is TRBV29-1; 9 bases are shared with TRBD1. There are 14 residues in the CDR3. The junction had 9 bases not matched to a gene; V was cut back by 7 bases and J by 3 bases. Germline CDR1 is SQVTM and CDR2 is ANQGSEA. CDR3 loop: CSAADGTGKETQYF. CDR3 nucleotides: TGCAGCGCTGCCGACGGGACAGGGAAAGAGACCCAGTACTTC. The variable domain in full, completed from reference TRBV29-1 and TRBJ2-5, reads SAVISQKPSRDICQRGTSLTIQCQVDSQVTMMFWYRQQPGQSLTLIATANQGSEATYESGFVIDKFPISRPNLTFSTLTVSNMSPEDSSIYLCSAADGTGKETQYFGPGTRLLVL.

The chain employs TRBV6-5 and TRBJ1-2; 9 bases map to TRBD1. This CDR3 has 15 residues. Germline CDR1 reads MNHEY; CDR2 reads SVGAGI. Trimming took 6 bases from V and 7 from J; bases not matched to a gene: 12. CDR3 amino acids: CASSRSRTGDPGYTF. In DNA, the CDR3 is TGTGCCAGCAGCCGGAGCAGGACAGGGGACCCTGGCTACACCTTC.

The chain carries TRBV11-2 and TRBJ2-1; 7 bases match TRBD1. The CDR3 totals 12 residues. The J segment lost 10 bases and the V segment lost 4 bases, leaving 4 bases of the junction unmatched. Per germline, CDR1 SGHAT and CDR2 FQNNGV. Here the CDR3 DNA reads TGTGCCAGCAGCTCAGGGGACAGAGAGCAGTTCTTC. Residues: CASSSGDREQFF.

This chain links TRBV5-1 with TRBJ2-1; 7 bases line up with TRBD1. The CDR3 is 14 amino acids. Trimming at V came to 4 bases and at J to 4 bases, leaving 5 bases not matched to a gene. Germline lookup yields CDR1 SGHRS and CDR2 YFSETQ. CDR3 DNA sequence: TGCGCCAGCAGCGGGGGACAGCTATACAATGAGCAGTTCTTC. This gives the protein CASSGGQLYNEQFF.

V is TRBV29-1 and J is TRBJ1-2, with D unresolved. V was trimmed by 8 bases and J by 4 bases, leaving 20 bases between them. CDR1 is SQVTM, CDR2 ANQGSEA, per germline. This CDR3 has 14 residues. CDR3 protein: CSHKRAGGPYGYTF. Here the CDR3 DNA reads TGCAGCCATAAAAGAGCAGGAGGACCCTATGGCTACACCTTC.

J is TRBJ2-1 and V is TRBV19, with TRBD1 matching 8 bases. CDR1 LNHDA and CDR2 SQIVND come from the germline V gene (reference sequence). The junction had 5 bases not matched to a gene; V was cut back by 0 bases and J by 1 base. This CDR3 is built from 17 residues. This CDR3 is CASSIDLRQGSYNEQFF. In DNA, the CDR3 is TGTGCCAGTAGTATAGATCTGAGACAGGGGTCCTACAATGAGCAGTTCTTC.

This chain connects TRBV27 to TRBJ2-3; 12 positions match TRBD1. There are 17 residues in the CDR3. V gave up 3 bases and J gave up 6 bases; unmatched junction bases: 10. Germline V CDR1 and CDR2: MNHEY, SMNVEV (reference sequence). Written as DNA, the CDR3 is TGTGCCAGCAGTTTTTCGATCCTGGGACAGGGGGCTGATACGCAGTATTTT. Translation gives CASSFSILGQGADTQYF.

The CDR3 coding sequence is TGTGCCAGCAGCTTCACTAATCCTGGGCAGCCCCAGCATTTT. This sequence encodes CASSFTNPGQPQHF. The V call is TRBV7-2, the J call TRBJ1-5; no clear D. This CDR3 region has 14 residues. V lost 3 bases to trimming and J lost 7 bases, with 13 bases between them. The germline CDR1 and CDR2 sequences are SGHTA and FQGNSA.

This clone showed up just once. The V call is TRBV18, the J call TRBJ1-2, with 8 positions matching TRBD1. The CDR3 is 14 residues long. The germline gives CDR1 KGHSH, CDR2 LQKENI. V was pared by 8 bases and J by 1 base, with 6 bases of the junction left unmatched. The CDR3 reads CASATGAGNYGYTF. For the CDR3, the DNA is TGTGCCAGCGCGACAGGGGCGGGTAACTATGGCTACACCTTC.

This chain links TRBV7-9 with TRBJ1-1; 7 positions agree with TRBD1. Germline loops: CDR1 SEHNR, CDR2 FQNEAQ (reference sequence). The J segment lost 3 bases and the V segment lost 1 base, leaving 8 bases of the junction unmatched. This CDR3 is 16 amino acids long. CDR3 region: CASSLGTTGEDTEAFF. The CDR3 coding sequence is TGTGCCAGCAGCTTAGGGACCACAGGGGAGGACACTGAAGCTTTCTTT.

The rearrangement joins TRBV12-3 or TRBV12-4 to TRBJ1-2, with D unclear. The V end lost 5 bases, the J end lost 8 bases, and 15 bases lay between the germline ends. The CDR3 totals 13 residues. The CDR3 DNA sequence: TGTGCCAGCAGTCCCCTAGGCAATGACGGCTACACCTTC. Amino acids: CASSPLGNDGYTF.

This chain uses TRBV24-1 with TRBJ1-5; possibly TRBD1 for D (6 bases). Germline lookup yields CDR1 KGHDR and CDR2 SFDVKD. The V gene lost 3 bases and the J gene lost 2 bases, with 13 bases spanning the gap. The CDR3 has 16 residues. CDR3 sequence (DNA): TGTGCCACCAGTGATCCCCTAGCAGGGGGCAATCAGCCCCAGCATTTT. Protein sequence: CATSDPLAGGNQPQHF.

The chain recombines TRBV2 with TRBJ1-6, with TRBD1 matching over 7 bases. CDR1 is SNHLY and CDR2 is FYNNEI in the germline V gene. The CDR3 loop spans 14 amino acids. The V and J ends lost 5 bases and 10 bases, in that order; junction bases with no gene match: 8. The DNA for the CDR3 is TGTGCCAGCAGTCCCACAGGGGACAGATCACCCCTCCACTTT. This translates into CASSPTGDRSPLHF.

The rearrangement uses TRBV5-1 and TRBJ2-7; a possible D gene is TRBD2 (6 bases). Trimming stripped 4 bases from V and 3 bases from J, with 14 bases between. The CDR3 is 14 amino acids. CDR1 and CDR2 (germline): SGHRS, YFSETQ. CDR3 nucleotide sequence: TGCGCCAGCAGCCCGGAGGGCCAAAGCTACGAGCAGTACTTC. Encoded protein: CASSPEGQSYEQYF.

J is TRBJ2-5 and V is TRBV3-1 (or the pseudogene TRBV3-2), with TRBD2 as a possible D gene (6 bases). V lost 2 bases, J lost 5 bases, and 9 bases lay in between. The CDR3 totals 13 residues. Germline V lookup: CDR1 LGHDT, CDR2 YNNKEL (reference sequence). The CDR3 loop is CASSQMSGETQYF. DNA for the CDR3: TGTGCCAGCAGCCAAATGAGCGGGGAGACCCAGTACTTC.

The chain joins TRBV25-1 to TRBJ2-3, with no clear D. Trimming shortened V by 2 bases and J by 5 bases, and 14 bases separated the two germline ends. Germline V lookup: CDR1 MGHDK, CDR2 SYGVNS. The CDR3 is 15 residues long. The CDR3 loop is CASSEGRQLGDTQYF. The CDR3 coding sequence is TGTGCCAGCAGTGAAGGAAGACAACTGGGAGATACGCAGTATTTT. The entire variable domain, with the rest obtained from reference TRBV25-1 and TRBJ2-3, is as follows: EADIYQTPRYLVIGTGKKITLECSQTMGHDKMYWYQQDPGMELHLIHYSYGVNSTEKGDLSSESTVSRIRTEHFPLTLESARPSHTSQYLCASSEGRQLGDTQYFGPGTRLTVL.

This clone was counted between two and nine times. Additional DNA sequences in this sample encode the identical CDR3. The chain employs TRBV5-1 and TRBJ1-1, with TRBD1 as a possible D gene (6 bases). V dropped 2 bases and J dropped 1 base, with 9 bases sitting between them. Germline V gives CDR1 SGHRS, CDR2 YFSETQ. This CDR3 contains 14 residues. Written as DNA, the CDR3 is TGCGCCAGCAGCTTCATGGACAGGAACACTGAAGCTTTCTTT. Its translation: CASSFMDRNTEAFF.

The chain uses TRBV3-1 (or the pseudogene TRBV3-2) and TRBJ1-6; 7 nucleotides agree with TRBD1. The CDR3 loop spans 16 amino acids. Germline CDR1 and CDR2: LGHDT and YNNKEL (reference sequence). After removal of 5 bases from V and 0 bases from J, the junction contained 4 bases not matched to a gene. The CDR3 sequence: CASSNRGTSYNSPLHF. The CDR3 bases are TGTGCCAGCAGCAACAGGGGAACCTCCTATAATTCACCCCTCCACTTT.

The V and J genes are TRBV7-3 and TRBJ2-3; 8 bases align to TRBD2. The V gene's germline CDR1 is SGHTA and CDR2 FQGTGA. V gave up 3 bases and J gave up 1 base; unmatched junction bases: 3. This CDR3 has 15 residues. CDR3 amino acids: CASSLGRGGTDTQYF. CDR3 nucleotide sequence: TGTGCCAGCAGCTTGGGGCGGGGGGGCACAGATACGCAGTATTTT.

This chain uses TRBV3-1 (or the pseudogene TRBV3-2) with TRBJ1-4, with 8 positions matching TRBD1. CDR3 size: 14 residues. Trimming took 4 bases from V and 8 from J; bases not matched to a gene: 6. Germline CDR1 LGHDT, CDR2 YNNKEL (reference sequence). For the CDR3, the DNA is TGTGCCAGCAGCCTCGGACAGGGAGGCGAAAAACTGTTTTTT. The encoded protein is CASSLGQGGEKLFF.

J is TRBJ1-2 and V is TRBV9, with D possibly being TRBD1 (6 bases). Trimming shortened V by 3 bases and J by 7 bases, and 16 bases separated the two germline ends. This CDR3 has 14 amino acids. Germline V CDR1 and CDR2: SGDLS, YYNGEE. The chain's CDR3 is CASSARTGNGGYTF. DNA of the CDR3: TGTGCCAGCAGCGCTCGAACAGGGAACGGTGGCTACACCTTC. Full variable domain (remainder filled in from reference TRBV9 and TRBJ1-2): DSGVTQTPKHLITATGQRVTLRCSPRSGDLSVYWYQQSLDQGLQFLIQYYNGEERAKGNILERFSAQQFPDLHSELNLSSLELGDSALYFCASSARTGNGGYTFGSGTRLTVV.